This entry describes one TCR beta chain. Its antigen is still unknown. Sequenced by immunoSEQ multiplex PCR; TCRdb stores in-frame clones only, minus some. The data show 1,500,000 or so clones, about 96% seen once. A CD45RA+ naive subset and a CD45RA-negative memory subset were split from CD4+ cells. This sample stems from a study of shared clonotypes between healthy human individuals. General study points: Clonotype sharing among donors likely depends on sequencing depth. The four-donor shared clonotypes exceeded non-shared clonotypes in generation probability, with non-shared ones scoring lower.

The length of the CDR3 is 16 residues. Germline CDR1 is KGHSH and CDR2 is LQKENI. V lost 2 bases to trimming and J lost 0 bases; unmatched junction nucleotides: 5. This chain links TRBV18 with TRBJ2-7, with 9 bases matching TRBD1. Sequenced input: naive CD4+ T cells sorted from blood. Documented subset: CD45RA+ positively selected. This sequence originates from a man aged 25-45 years in good health. This CDR3 is CASSPGRTGASYEQYF. In DNA form, the CDR3 reads TGTGCCAGCTCACCAGGAAGGACAGGGGCCTCCTACGAGCAGTACTTC.